The 2 T cell receptor beta chains below were found in one sample sequenced in a study of shared clonotypes between healthy human individuals (dated by TCRdb to 2018 to 2021). Receptor amplification or capture employed the immunoSEQ multiplex PCR assay. The immuneACCESS repertoire file appears here via TCRdb, limited to in-frame rearrangements. These files lack a portion of the clones; in checked studies, under half of the deficit traces to unresolved V genes, and the cause of the others is not known. The sample table holds a few million clones, of which roughly nine tenths were seen once. The ten largest clones take up 0.13% to 0.15% of the sample. The sequenced sample was naive CD4+ T cells sorted from blood. The cell subset or site label, as the study defines it: CD45RA+ positively selected. Receptors originate from a man between 18 and 35 years old in good health.

The rearrangement joins TRBV4-1 to TRBJ1-2; no clear D. This CDR3 comprises 14 residues. Germline V gives CDR1 MGHRA, CDR2 YSYEKL. Trimming shortened V by 0 bases and J by 3 bases, and 8 bases separated the two germline ends. As DNA, the CDR3 is TGCGCCAGCAGCCAAGATAGGACCGACTATGGCTACACCTTC. It yields the protein CASSQDRTDYGYTF.

The chain combines TRBV5-1 with TRBJ1-4; no clear D gene. Trimming left V 0 bases short and J 8 bases short, with 11 bases between. The CDR3 runs to 14 residues. CDR1 SGHRS and CDR2 YFSETQ come from the germline V gene. CDR3 sequence reads: CASSLDGLGEKLFF. The CDR3 DNA reads as TGCGCCAGCAGCTTGGACGGTTTGGGGGAAAAACTGTTTTTT. Drawing the rest from reference TRBV5-1 and TRBJ1-4, the complete variable domain is KAGVTQTPRYLIKTRGQQVTLSCSPISGHRSVSWYQQTPGQGLQFLFEYFSETQRNKGNFPGRFSGRQFSNSRSEMNVSTLELGDSALYLCASSLDGLGEKLFFGSGTQLSVL.